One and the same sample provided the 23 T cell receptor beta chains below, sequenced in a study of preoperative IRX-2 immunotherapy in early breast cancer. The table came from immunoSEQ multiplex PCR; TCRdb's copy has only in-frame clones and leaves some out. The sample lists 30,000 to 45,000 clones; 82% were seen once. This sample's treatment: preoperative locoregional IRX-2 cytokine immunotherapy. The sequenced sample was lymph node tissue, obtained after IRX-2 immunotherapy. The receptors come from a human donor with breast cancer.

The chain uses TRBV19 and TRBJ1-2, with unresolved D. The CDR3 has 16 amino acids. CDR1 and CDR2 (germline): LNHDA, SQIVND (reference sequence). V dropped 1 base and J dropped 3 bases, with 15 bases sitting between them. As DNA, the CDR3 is TGTGCCAGTAGTATAGCACAACCCCTTCCCGACTATGGCTACACCTTC. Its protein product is CASSIAQPLPDYGYTF.

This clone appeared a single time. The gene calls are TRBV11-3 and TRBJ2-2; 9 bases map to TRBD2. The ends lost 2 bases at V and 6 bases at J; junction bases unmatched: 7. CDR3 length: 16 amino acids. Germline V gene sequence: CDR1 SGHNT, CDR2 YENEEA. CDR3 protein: CASSLYGGGAPGELFF. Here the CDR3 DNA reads TGTGCCAGCAGCTTATATGGCGGGGGGGCCCCCGGGGAGCTGTTTTTT.

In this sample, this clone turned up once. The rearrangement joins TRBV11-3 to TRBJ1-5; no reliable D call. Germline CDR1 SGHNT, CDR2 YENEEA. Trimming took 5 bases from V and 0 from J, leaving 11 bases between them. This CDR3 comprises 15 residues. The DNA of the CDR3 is TGTGCCAGCAGCGCGGCAGGTCATAGCAATCAGCCCCAGCATTTT. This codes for CASSAAGHSNQPQHF.

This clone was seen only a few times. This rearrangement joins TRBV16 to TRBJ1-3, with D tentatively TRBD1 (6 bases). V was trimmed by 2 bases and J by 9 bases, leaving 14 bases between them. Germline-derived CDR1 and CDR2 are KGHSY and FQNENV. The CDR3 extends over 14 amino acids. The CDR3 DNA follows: TGTGCCAGCAGCCAAACACACAGAGGGGGCACCATATATTTT. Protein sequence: CASSQTHRGGTIYF. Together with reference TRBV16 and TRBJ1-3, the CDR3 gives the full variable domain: GEEVAQTPKHLVRGEGQKAKLYCAPIKGHSYVFWYQQVLKNEFKFLISFQNENVFDETGMPKERFSAKCLPNSPCSLEIQATKLEDSAVYFCASSQTHRGGTIYFGEGSWLTVV.

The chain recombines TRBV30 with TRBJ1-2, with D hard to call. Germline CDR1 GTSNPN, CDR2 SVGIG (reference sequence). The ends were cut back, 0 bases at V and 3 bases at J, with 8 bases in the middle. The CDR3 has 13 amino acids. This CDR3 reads CAWSVNGYYGYTF. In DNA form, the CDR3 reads TGTGCCTGGAGTGTAAATGGGTACTATGGCTACACCTTC.

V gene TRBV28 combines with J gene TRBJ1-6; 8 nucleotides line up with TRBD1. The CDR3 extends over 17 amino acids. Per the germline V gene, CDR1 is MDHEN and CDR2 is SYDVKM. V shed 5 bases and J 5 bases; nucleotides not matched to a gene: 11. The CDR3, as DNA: TGTGCCAGCAGTCCCCTCGCAGGGGGCTTAGATAATTCACCCCTCCACTTT. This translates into CASSPLAGGLDNSPLHF.

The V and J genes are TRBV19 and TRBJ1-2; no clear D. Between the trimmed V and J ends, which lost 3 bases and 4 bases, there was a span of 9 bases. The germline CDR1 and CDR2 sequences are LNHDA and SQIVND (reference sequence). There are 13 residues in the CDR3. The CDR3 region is CASSIIAGYGYTF. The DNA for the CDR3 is TGTGCCAGTAGTATTATAGCGGGCTATGGCTACACCTTC.

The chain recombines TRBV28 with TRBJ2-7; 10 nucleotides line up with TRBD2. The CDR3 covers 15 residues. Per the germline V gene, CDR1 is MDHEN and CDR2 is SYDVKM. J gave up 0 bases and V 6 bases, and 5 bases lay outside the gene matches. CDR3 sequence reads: CASSKTSGFSYEQYF. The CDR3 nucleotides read TGTGCCAGCAGCAAGACTAGCGGGTTCTCCTACGAGCAGTACTTC.

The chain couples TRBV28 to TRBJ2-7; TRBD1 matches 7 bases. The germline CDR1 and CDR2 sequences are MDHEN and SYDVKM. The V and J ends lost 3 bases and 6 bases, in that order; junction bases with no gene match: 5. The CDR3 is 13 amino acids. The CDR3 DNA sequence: TGTGCCAGCAGTTTCGGACAGGTCCTCGAGCAGTACTTC. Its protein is CASSFGQVLEQYF.

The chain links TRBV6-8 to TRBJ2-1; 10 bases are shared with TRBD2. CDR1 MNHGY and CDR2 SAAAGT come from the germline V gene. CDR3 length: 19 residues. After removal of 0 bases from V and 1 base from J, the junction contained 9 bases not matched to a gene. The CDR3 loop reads CASSYSISSGGQSYNEQFF. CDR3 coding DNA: TGTGCCAGCAGTTACTCGATTTCTAGCGGGGGTCAATCCTACAATGAGCAGTTCTTC.

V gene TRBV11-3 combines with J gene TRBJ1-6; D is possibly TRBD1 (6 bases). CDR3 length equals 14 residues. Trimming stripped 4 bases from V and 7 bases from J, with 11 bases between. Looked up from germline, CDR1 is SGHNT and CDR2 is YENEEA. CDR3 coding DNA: TGTGCCAGCAGCTCAACAGGGTTGAATTCACCCCTCCACTTT. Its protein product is CASSSTGLNSPLHF. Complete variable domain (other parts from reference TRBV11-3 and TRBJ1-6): EAGVVQSPRYKIIEKKQPVAFWCNPISGHNTLYWYLQNLGQGPELLIRYENEEAVDDSQLPKDRFSAERLKGVDSTLKIQPAELGDSAVYLCASSSTGLNSPLHFGNGTRLTVT.

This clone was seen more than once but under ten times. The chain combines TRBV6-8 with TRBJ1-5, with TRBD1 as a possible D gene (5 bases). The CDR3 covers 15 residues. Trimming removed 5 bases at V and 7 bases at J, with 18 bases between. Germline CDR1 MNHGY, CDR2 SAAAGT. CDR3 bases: TGTGCCAGCAGTGTCCGGGACCCCATGGACCAGCCCCAGCATTTT. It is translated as CASSVRDPMDQPQHF.

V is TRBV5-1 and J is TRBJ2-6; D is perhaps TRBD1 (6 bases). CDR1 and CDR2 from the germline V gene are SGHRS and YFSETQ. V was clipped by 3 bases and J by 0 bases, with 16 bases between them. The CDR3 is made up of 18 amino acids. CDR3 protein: CASSWTAPDVSGANVLTF. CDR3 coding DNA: TGCGCCAGCAGCTGGACAGCTCCTGACGTCTCTGGGGCCAACGTCCTGACTTTC.

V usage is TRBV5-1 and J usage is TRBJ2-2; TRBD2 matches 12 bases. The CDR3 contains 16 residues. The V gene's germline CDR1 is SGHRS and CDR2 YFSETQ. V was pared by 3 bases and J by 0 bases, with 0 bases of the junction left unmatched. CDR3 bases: TGCGCCAGCAGCTCTAGCGGGGGGGCGAACACCGGGGAGCTGTTTTTT. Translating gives CASSSSGGANTGELFF. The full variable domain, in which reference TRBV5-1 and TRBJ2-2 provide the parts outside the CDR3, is KAGVTQTPRYLIKTRGQQVTLSCSPISGHRSVSWYQQTPGQGLQFLFEYFSETQRNKGNFPGRFSGRQFSNSRSEMNVSTLELGDSALYLCASSSSGGANTGELFFGEGSRLTVL.

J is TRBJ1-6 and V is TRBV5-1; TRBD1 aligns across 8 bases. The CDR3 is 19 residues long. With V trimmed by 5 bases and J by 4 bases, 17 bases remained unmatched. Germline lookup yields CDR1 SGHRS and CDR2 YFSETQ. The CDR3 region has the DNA TGCGCCAGCAGGGGCCGAGGAGGGACAGGTTCCTCTTATAATTCACCCCTCCACTTT. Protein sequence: CASRGRGGTGSSYNSPLHF.

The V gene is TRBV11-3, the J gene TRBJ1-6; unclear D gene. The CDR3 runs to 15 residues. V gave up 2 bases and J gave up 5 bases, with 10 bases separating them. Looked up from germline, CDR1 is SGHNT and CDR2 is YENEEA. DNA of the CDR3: TGTGCCAGCAGCTTATTAGTACAGAATAATTCACCCCTCCACTTT. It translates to CASSLLVQNNSPLHF. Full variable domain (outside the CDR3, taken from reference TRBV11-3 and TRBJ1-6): EAGVVQSPRYKIIEKKQPVAFWCNPISGHNTLYWYLQNLGQGPELLIRYENEEAVDDSQLPKDRFSAERLKGVDSTLKIQPAELGDSAVYLCASSLLVQNNSPLHFGNGTRLTVT.

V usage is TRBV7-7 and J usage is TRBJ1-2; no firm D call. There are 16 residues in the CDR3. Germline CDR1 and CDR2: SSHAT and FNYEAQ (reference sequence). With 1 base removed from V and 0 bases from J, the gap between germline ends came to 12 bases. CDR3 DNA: TGTGCCAGCAGCTTAGGTCCCGGATTAGCTAACTATGGCTACACCTTC. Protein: CASSLGPGLANYGYTF.

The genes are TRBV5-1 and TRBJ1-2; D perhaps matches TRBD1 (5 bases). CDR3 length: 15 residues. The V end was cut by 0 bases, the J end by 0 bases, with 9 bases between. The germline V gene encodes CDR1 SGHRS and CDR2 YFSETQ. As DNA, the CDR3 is TGCGCCAGCAGCTTGGCCTGGGGGGCTAACTATGGCTACACCTTC. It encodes CASSLAWGANYGYTF. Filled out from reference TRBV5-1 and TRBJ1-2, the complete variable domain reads KAGVTQTPRYLIKTRGQQVTLSCSPISGHRSVSWYQQTPGQGLQFLFEYFSETQRNKGNFPGRFSGRQFSNSRSEMNVSTLELGDSALYLCASSLAWGANYGYTFGSGTRLTVV.

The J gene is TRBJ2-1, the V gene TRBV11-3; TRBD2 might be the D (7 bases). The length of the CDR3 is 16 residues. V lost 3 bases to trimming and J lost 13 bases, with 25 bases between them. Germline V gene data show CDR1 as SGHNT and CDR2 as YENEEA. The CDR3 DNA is TGTGCCAGCAGCTTCGATTCCGGCGGGGGCGCAACTAATCAGTTCTTC. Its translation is CASSFDSGGGATNQFF.

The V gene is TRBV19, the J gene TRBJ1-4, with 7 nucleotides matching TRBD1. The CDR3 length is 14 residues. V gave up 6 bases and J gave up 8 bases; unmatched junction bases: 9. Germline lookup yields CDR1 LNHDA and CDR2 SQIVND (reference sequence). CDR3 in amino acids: CASSTVRGSEKLFF. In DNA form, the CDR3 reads TGTGCCAGTAGCACGGTCAGGGGGTCGGAAAAACTGTTTTTT.

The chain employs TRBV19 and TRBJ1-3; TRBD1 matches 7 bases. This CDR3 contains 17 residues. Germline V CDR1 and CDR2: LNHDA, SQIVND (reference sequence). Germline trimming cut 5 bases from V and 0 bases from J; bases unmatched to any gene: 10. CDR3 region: CASSARQGYSSGNTIYF. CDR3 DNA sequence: TGTGCCAGTAGTGCGCGACAGGGTTACTCCTCTGGAAACACCATATATTTT.

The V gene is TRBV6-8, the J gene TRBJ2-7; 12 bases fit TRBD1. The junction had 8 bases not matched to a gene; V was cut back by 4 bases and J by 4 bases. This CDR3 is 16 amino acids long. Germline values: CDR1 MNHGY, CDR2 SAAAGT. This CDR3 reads CASSFPGTGGAYEQYF. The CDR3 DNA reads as TGTGCCAGCAGTTTTCCCGGGACAGGGGGCGCTTACGAGCAGTACTTC.

DNA for the CDR3: TGTGCCTGGAGTACTCAGGGGGGCACTGAAGCTTTCTTT. This sequence encodes CAWSTQGGTEAFF. The chain employs TRBV30 and TRBJ1-1, with TRBD1 matching 7 bases. The CDR3 extends over 13 amino acids. The V segment lost 2 bases and the J segment 4 bases; nucleotides outside the gene matches: 4. Germline CDR1 reads GTSNPN; CDR2 reads SVGIG (reference sequence).